This T cell receptor (beta chain) derives from a study of early T cells in non-severe SARS-CoV-2 infection (dated by TCRdb to the early 2020s). Background for the entire study: TCR sequencing used bulk RNA from unsorted whole blood, so alpha and beta chains could not be paired. The investigation overall reported the following: VDJdb matching was skewed toward anti-spike CD8 responses and likely underestimated virus-specific expansions by missing private and CD4 specificities.

The receptor library was made with 5' RACE. The sequencing machine was a NextSeq 500. Unique molecular identifiers were attached to individual cDNA molecules in the TCR library protocol so that sequencing error and PCR bias could be corrected. Sequencing covered both TCR alpha and beta chains, and within each sample the abundances of alpha and beta sequences were tightly co-correlated. The published analysis was carried out like this. Decombinator V4 was used to annotate TCR sequences for V gene, J gene and CDR3. TCRs were defined as expanded if a significant change between any two time points was detected under a Poisson model with p below 0.0001. TCR abundances were normalised to the total number of TCRs sequenced in each sample and reported as counts per million. MAIT TCRs were defined by TRAV1-2 paired with TRAJ12, TRAJ20 or TRAJ33, and iNKT TCRs by TRAV10 paired with TRAJ18. VDJdb, accessed 1 November 2021, was searched for CMV, EBV and SARS-CoV-2 annotated TCRs, excluding TCRs annotated for multiple antigens. TCRdb reanalyzed the raw reads on its own, using fastp at Q25 for trimming and MiXCR for clone calling, and kept in-frame beta chains. Under each unique CDR3 protein, matching rows form one entry showing the most common genes and DNA. The V and J calls and clone size are TCRdb's, not the authors'. Counted in this sample were under 60,000 distinct CDR3 sequences; less than 11% of them appeared once. The biggest ten clones account for about 4.3% of the sample.

This clonotype was found a few times. This clone's antigen is unknown. The record has no base qualities; no much larger clone is one base away. The CDR3 contains 15 residues, cysteine and phenylalanine counted. Only CDR3 DNA remains: 45 bases, in frame from the first base. CDR1 and CDR2 were assigned from the germline V gene (reference sequence) as DFQATT and SNEGSKA. Relative to germline, V is missing 3 bases and J is missing 5 bases, with 6 bases of the junction outside any gene match. This was a case-control study nested in a cohort of healthcare workers in London, UK, who had nasopharyngeal swab PCR tests and blood samples taken every week. Healthcare workers were enrolled in the week of the UK lockdown, from 23 to 31 March 2020, and were followed every week for up to roughly 15 weeks.

What was sequenced was whole blood. This TCR was sampled from an adult who was a healthcare worker with PCR-confirmed SARS-CoV-2 infection or an uninfected control (not recorded which). The receptor chain draws on TRBV20-1 and TRBJ2-7, with 14 central nucleotides matching TRBD2. The sequenced DNA is TGCAGTGCTAGGGATTGGGGACTAGCGGGAGACGAGCAGTACTTC. Its coded protein is CSARDWGLAGDEQYF.